Sequencing of this T cell receptor (beta chain) was carried out in a study of cytomegalovirus exposure and HLA in healthy donors (dated by TCRdb to the late 2010s). Turning to the overall study: An earlier analysis of some 550 of the donors reported 276 Gb of sequence data and 100 million to 140 million unique TCR beta sequences from 150 million to 200 million T cells. To study patterns of TCR occurrence, a later analysis re-analyzed previously published TCR beta repertoires from 600 to 750 donors and added high-resolution HLA genotyping. The study profiled the T cell repertoires of hundreds of subjects by immunosequencing and related them to cytomegalovirus serostatus. Among 300 to 500 genotyped donors of the cohort, an average of around 250,000 unique TCR beta nucleotide sequences was sequenced per donor, of which roughly 17% were non-productive. Typing coverage differed by locus: A, B, C, DRB1 and DQB1 were typed in about 629-640 donors, DQA1 in roughly 500, DPA1 in 606, and DPB1 in about 450. Every repertoire in the discovery cohort had been generated on one and the same sequencing platform. A later genetic analysis used genome-wide SNP genotypes for about 55% of the 666 donors, treating that subset as a discovery cohort. Donor age, sex, ethnicity and CMV serostatus were compiled together with the repertoire data. Rather than drawing on any new phenotypic data, the later analysis identified candidate immune exposures from TCR beta sequences and the way those sequences occurred across donors. To predict cytomegalovirus infection status, the study combined high-throughput TCR immunosequencing, statistical association of individual TCRs with disease status, and machine learning. Class I and class II HLA loci were covered by the typing at four-digit resolution. An early release covering 550 to 700 HLA-typed donors comprised approximately 300 gigabases of sequencing data and some 79 million unique TCR sequences. The aim of the study was to test whether cataloging public T cell receptors could identify signatures of past pathogen exposure. In an earlier analysis of 500 to 650 of the donors, high-throughput TCR beta sequencing was used to judge whether each TCR beta V gene segment behaved as functional or pseudogenic. Along with the approximately 600-subject first cohort, a separate validation cohort of over 90 different subjects was used. Five DR-DQ haplotypes were treated as single units for association and clustering because of strong linkage in the cohort. The genetic ancestry cluster associated with self-reported Caucasian donors included 81% of the roughly 400 genotyped donors. Study-wide findings and limitations: In a later analysis, HLA-associated TCR beta chains showed more clonal expansion and lower generation probabilities than non-associated chains that were equally common. At a false discovery rate of 0.05, a later analysis linked about 17,000 TCR beta sequences to specific HLA alleles. A few of the identified cytomegalovirus-associated TCR beta chains were confirmed in vitro to be specific for cytomegalovirus antigens. In an earlier analysis of about 600 of the donors, most TCR beta V segments appeared in productive rearrangements about 87% or about 30% of the time, broadly matching IMGT annotations. Linkage disequilibrium might explain the correlated functional status among segregating V segments, but an unknown experimental factor could not be ruled out. In a later analysis, TCR association rates were found to vary across HLA loci, with the most associated TCRs seen for DRB1 alleles and the fewest for HLA-C alleles. Because the 87-base-pair reads could not distinguish some IMGT-functional V segments, including TRBV6-2 and TRBV6-3, those segments were excluded. This cohort had only TCR beta chains sequenced, and the lack of alpha or paired-chain data limited which features could be detected. Because HLA typing was missing for some donors at each locus, association tests included only the typed subset. In a later genetic analysis, a missense DCLRE1C variant was associated with V-gene and J-gene trimming of TCR beta chains, and the association was replicated in an independent cohort. A further reported finding was that TCR beta sequences accurately predicted the HLA-A and HLA-B alleles for most subjects in the first cohort. The authors suggested that the approach could potentially be generalized to other disease states and immunological phenotypes. Several of the top co-occurrence clusters appeared to be linked to parvovirus B19, influenza, CMV and Epstein-Barr virus, according to a later analysis. The sequencing pipeline was judged likely to have produced a cluster of highly shared sequence variants as a technical artifact. Because counts were too low, fewer than 20 rarely observed V segments, including chromosome 9 orphons, were excluded from the earlier analysis of 587 of the donors. Sequencing depth was assumed to be roughly uniform across donors in the presence/absence analyses, though that assumption may not hold. In both the original and validation cohorts, the classifier was reported to diagnose cytomegalovirus status with high specificity and sensitivity. According to a later analysis, most CMV-associated TCR beta chains appeared to be HLA-restricted, and the HLA associations seemed to be driven largely by CMV exposure. According to a later genetic analysis, donors in an Asian-associated ancestry cluster had fewer N-insertions in productive TCRs than the approximately 650-donor mean. Most TCR sequences were observed very rarely across donors, whereas some public TCRs were present in many individuals. For the cohort, immune exposure information was limited to CMV serostatus. When HLA alleles, especially DR and DQ, strongly co-occurred, attributing TCR associations to individual alleles was difficult. A total of 150 to 200 TCR beta chains were listed by the study as associated with cytomegalovirus.

Libraries were constructed by the immunoSEQ multiplex PCR assay. The multiplex PCR relied on a mix of 60 forward primers for TCR Vbeta segments and 13 reverse primers for TCR Jbeta segments. A multiplex PCR assay on genomic DNA amplified the CDR3 region of rearranged TCR beta genes. On the Illumina HiSeq System, the amplified TCR beta libraries were sequenced as 87-base-pair reads. The paper's processing steps were these. A later analysis tallied 80 million to 95 million unique TCR beta chains across the 666 repertoires, and approximately 9.9 million of those chains were shared by two or more donors. A nearest-neighbor algorithm error-corrected the raw reads and collapsed the reads into unique sequences, merging closely related sequences to remove PCR and sequencing errors. Alignment of CDR3 sequences to IMGT reference sequences was used to assign V, D and J gene segments. For a sequence to be retained, at least a six-nucleotide match to both a V gene segment and a J gene segment was required. Rearrangements were called productive when the CDR3 lacked stop codons and stayed in frame with V and J; all others were non-productive. Following IMGT convention, CDR3 was defined as the stretch from the second conserved V-encoded cysteine up to the conserved J-encoded phenylalanine. The earlier analysis of 450 to 750 of the donors excluded any sequence lacking an unambiguous match to a single V gene segment. In an earlier analysis of approximately 590 of the donors, a V segment was called functional when productive rearrangements were above 56.7%, and segregating when the standard deviation between donors exceeded 5%. A statistical classification framework was built to diagnose cytomegalovirus status from the catalog of TCR beta chain sequences. V and J gene assignment, in a later analysis, came from comparing TCR nucleotide sequences with IMGT/GENE-DB human TR gene sequences. A later analysis assigned CDR3 sequences and most-parsimonious VDJ recombination scenarios with the TCRdist pipeline. In a later analysis, each TCR beta chain was defined by its CDR3 amino acid sequence together with its V-gene family, and reads without a unique V-gene family were excluded. A later analysis removed 592 highly shared, low-generation-probability nucleotide sequences to deal with suspected cross-contamination and a sequencing artifact. A later analysis calculated a clonal expansion index for each public chain from normalized within-repertoire ranks of inferred template counts. A later analysis computed generation probabilities with a VDJ recombination model fitted to out-of-frame rearrangements, and checked the results against IGoR. A later analysis scored TCR-TCR, TCR-HLA and TCR-CMV co-occurrence with hypergeometric tests, applying a repertoire-size bias correction to TCR pairs. In a later analysis, false discovery rates were estimated by permuting HLA or CMV assignments 20 times. In a later analysis, co-occurring TCRs were grouped using DBSCAN, and TCRdist sequence similarity was added for clustering within HLA-allele-positive subsets. Co-occurrence clustering excluded repertoires with fewer than 30,000 or more than 120,000 public chains, plus five with anomalous nucleotide sharing. TCRdb stores this immuneACCESS table with in-frame sequences only. Part of the clones is absent; in the studies checked, under half of the shortfall reflects unresolved V genes, and no reason is known for the rest. From that table come the V and J calls and clone size; the DNA was used to work out D and trimming. The sample table contains under 200,000 clones; only one count was recorded for approximately 77% of them. The ten largest clones represent roughly 7% of the sample.

From the cysteine through the phenylalanine, the CDR3 covers 13 amino acids. Only CDR3 DNA remains: 39 bases, in frame from the first base. At the junction V is shortened by 0 bases and J by 4 bases, with 8 bases in between. Sequences GTSNPN (CDR1) and SVGIG (CDR2) are obtained from the germline V gene (reference sequence). A word on this clone: What antigen it recognizes has not been identified. No base quality information exists; no much larger clone differs at one position.

The cohort consisted of 600 to 750 healthy bone marrow donors. At the time of sampling, all cohort members were nominally healthy, though unrecorded immune exposures were likely present. The donor was CMV seropositive and was included in the group of 250 to 300 seropositive cohort members. A peripheral blood sample was provided by each donor, and peripheral blood mononuclear cells were used for TCR beta sequencing. Genomic DNA extraction from the blood cell samples was performed with the Qiagen DNeasy Blood Extraction Kit. This clonotype was sampled from a male donor in good health and CMV-seropositive. The specimen was PBMCs. The chain uses TRBV30 and TRBJ2-3, with the identity of the D gene unclear. The base sequence is TGTGCCTGGAGTGTGTACGGAGCAGATACGCAGTATTTT. Translated, this is CAWSVYGADTQYF.